This entry is about one T cell receptor beta chain. Its specificity is unknown. The V end was cut by 5 bases, the J end by 0 bases, with 26 bases between. From germline, CDR1 is SGHKS and CDR2 YYEKEE (reference sequence). CDR3 length equals 19 residues. This sample was taken from a study of post-analysis software for immune sequencing data. Built from TCR beta cDNA, the libraries had unique molecular identifiers in them. Each CDR3 protein is one row after TCRdb ran MiXCR on the PCR reads. The sample holds approximately 150,000 distinct CDR3 sequences, about 30% seen once. Notes on the study in general: The normalized Chao1 diversity of multiple sclerosis patients was significantly lower than that of controls. With TRBV5-6, TRBV5-1 and TRBV20-1 included, 5 or 6 TRBV segments were more frequent in patients than in controls.

This chain links TRBV5-5 with TRBJ1-1, with D possibly being TRBD1 (6 bases). Sequenced material: blood. This receptor was obtained from a girl aged 10 to 17 with multiple sclerosis. CDR3 in amino acids: CASSRLDSSFPIMNTEAFF. The CDR3 DNA reads TGTGCCAGCAGTAGATTGGACAGCTCTTTTCCAATCATGAACACTGAAGCTTTCTTT.